Following are 9 T cell receptor beta chains from one sample sequenced in a study of blood T cell repertoires in COVID-19. Generated by immunoSEQ multiplex PCR, the TCRdb table keeps only in-frame clones and is missing some. The table includes about 150,000 clones, roughly 90% detected once. Sequencing input: peripheral blood. These receptors came from a man aged 55-75 years with active or convalescent COVID-19.

The chain is built from TRBV6-5 and TRBJ1-5; D ambiguous. This CDR3 region has 14 residues. Germline V gives CDR1 MNHEY, CDR2 SVGAGI. The V end lost 0 bases, the J end lost 7 bases, and 10 bases lay between the germline ends. CDR3 residues: CASSYSFGSQPQHF. The CDR3 DNA reads as TGTGCCAGCAGTTACTCGTTCGGGTCCCAGCCCCAGCATTTT.

This chain connects TRBV2 to TRBJ2-5, with 10 bases fitting TRBD1. Germline V gene data show CDR1 as SNHLY and CDR2 as FYNNEI. The CDR3 is 14 amino acids. V lost 6 bases and J lost 6; bases outside the gene matches: 7. CDR3 residues: CASSAGTGAQTQYF. The CDR3 DNA reads TGTGCCAGCAGCGCCGGGACAGGGGCCCAGACCCAGTACTTC.

This chain links TRBV11-1 with TRBJ2-1; D is possibly TRBD2 (6 bases). CDR1 is SGHAT, CDR2 FQDESV, per germline (reference sequence). The CDR3 has 13 residues. Between the trimmed V and J ends, which lost 7 bases and 4 bases, there was a span of 11 bases. The CDR3 DNA is TGTGCCAGCATCCCGGAGGGTTACAATGAGCAGTTCTTC. It codes for CASIPEGYNEQFF.

The chain is built from TRBV28 and TRBJ1-4, with 7 bases aligning to TRBD1. V gave up 4 bases and J gave up 2 bases; unmatched junction bases: 7. Germline CDR1 reads MDHEN; CDR2 reads SYDVKM. CDR3 size: 16 residues. CDR3 protein: CASSSTGAGTNEKLFF. In DNA, the CDR3 is TGTGCCAGCAGTTCCACAGGGGCGGGCACTAATGAAAAACTGTTTTTT. Full variable domain (missing parts from reference TRBV28 and TRBJ1-4): DVKVTQSSRYLVKRTGEKVFLECVQDMDHENMFWYRQDPGLGLRLIYFSYDVKMKEKGDIPEGYSVSREKKERFSLILESASTNQTSMYLCASSSTGAGTNEKLFFGSGTQLSVL.

The gene calls are TRBV6-6 and TRBJ2-7; TRBD1 agrees at 8 bases. The CDR3 contains 13 residues. Germline CDR1 is MNHNY and CDR2 is SVGAGI (reference sequence). Trimming cost V 6 bases and J 5 bases; bases outside gene matches: 6. In DNA, the CDR3 is TGTGCCAGCAGGGCTGACAGGGGTCACGAGCAGTACTTC. As protein: CASRADRGHEQYF.

The chain carries TRBV28 and TRBJ2-4; 7 positions agree with TRBD1. The CDR3 runs to 12 residues. The J segment lost 6 bases and the V segment lost 6 bases, leaving 2 bases of the junction unmatched. CDR1 and CDR2 from the germline V gene are MDHEN and SYDVKM. The CDR3 DNA reads TGTGCCAGCAGCCCAGGGGGAAACATTCAGTACTTC. It yields the protein CASSPGGNIQYF.

This clone was seen a single time. This sequence joins TRBV3-1 (or the pseudogene TRBV3-2) and TRBJ1-4; D unresolved. The length of the CDR3 is 11 residues. Germline V CDR1 and CDR2: LGHDT, YNNKEL (reference sequence). The V end lost 5 bases, the J end lost 8 bases, and 6 bases lay between the germline ends. For the CDR3, the DNA is TGTGCCAGCAGCTTCGGGGAAAAACTGTTTTTT. Translating it yields CASSFGEKLFF.

This clone was counted a few times. The genes are TRBV6-5 and TRBJ2-2; 7 positions match TRBD1. The junction had 8 bases not matched to a gene; V was cut back by 6 bases and J by 7 bases. CDR3 length: 14 amino acids. Germline CDR1 reads MNHEY; CDR2 reads SVGAGI. The CDR3, as DNA: TGTGCCAGCAGACGGGACAGACAAATCGGGGAGCTGTTTTTT. Encoded protein: CASRRDRQIGELFF.

The chain employs TRBV21-1 and TRBJ2-1; TRBD2, the table's D call, lacks a check against the DNA. TRBV21-1 counts as a pseudogene. CDR3 length: 16 residues. CDR3 loop: CASSTKRTSGEDEQFF. For the CDR3, the DNA is TGTGCCAGCAGCACGAAGAGGACTAGCGGGGAGGATGAGCAGTTCTTC.